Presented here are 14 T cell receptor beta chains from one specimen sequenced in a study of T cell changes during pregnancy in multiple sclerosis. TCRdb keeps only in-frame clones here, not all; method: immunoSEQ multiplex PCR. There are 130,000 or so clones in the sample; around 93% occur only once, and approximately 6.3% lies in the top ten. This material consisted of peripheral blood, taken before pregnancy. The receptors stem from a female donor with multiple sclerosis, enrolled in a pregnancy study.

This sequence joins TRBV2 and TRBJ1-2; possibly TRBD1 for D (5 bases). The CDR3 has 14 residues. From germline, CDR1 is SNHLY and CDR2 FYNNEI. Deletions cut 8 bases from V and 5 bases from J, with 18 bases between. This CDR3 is CASFGGTDRYGYTF. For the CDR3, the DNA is TGTGCCAGCTTTGGAGGGACGGACCGATATGGCTACACCTTC.

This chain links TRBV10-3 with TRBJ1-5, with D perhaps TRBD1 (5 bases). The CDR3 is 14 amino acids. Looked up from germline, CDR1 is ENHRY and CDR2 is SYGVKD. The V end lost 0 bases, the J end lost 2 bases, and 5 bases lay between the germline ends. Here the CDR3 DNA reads TGTGCCATCAGTGAGTCAGGGGGCAATCAGCCCCAGCATTTT. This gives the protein CAISESGGNQPQHF.

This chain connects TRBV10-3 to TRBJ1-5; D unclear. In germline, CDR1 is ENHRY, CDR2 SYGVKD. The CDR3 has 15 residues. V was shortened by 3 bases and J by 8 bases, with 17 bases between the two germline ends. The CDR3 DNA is TGTGCCATCAGTGATGGGCAGATACGTAGTGAGCCCCAGCATTTT. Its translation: CAISDGQIRSEPQHF.

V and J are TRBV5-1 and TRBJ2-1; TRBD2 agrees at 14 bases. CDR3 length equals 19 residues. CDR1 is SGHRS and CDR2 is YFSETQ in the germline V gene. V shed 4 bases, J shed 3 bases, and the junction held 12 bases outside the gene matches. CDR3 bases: TGCGCCAGCAGCGTAGGACTAGCGGGAGGATTGTCCCGCTACAATGAGCAGTTCTTC. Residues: CASSVGLAGGLSRYNEQFF.

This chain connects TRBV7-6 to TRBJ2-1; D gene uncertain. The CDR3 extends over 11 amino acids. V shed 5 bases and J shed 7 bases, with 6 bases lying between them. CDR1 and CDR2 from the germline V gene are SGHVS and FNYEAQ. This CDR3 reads CASSPQNEQFF. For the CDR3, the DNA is TGTGCCAGCAGCCCCCAAAATGAGCAGTTCTTC.

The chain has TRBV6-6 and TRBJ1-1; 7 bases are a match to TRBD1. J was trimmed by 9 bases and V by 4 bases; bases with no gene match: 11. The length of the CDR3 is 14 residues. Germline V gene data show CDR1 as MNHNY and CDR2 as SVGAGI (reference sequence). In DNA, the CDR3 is TGTGCCAGCAGTTCAGGGGGACAGAGACTTCAAGCTTTCTTT. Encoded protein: CASSSGGQRLQAFF.

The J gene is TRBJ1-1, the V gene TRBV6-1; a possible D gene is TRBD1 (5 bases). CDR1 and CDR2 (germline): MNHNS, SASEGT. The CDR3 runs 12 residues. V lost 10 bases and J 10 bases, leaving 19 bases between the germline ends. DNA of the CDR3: TGTGCCACAACGGGGGTCCCTATAGGAGCTTTCTTT. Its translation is CATTGVPIGAFF.

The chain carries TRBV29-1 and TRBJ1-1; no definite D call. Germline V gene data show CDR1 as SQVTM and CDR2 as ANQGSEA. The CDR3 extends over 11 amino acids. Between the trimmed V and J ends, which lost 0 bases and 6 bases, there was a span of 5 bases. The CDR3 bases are TGCAGCGTTGAAGAAGGAGCTGAAGCTTTCTTT. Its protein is CSVEEGAEAFF.

The DNA of the CDR3 is TGTGCCAGCAGCGTAGAACAGGGTTGGTTGGGAAATGAGCAGTTCTTC. This gives the protein CASSVEQGWLGNEQFF. The J gene is TRBJ2-1, the V gene TRBV9, with D maybe TRBD1 (6 bases). This CDR3 region has 16 residues. CDR1 is SGDLS and CDR2 is YYNGEE in the germline V gene. V dropped 0 bases and J dropped 7 bases, with 17 bases sitting between them.

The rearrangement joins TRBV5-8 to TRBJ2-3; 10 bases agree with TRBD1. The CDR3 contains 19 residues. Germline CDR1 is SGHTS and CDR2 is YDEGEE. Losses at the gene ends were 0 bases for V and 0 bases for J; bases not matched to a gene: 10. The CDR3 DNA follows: TGTGCCAGCAGCTTGGGGGCCGCGACAGGGGGCTGGAGCACAGATACGCAGTATTTT. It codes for CASSLGAATGGWSTDTQYF. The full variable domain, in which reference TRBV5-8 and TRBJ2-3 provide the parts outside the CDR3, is EAGVTQSPTHLIKTRGQQATLRCSPISGHTSVYWYQQALGLGLQFLLWYDEGEERNRGNFPPRFSGRQFPNYSSELNVNALELEDSALYLCASSLGAATGGWSTDTQYFGPGTRLTVL.

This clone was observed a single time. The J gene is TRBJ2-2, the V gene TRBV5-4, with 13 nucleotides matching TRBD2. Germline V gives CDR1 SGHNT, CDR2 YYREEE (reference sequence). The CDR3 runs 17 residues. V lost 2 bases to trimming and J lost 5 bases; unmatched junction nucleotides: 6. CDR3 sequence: CASSFGLAGVVTGELFF. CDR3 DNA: TGTGCCAGCAGCTTCGGACTAGCGGGAGTTGTAACCGGGGAGCTGTTTTTT.

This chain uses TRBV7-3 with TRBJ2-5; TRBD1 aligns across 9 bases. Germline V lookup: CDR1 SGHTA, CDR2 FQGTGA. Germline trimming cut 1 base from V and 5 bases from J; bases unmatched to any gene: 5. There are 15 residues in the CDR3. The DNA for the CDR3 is TGTGCCAGCAGCTTAAGGACAGGGGCTGGGGAGACCCAGTACTTC. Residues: CASSLRTGAGETQYF. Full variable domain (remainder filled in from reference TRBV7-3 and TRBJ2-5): GAGVSQTPSNKVTEKGKYVELRCDPISGHTALYWYRQSLGQGPEFLIYFQGTGAADDSGLPNDRFFAVRPEGSVSTLKIQRTERGDSAVYLCASSLRTGAGETQYFGPGTRLLVL.

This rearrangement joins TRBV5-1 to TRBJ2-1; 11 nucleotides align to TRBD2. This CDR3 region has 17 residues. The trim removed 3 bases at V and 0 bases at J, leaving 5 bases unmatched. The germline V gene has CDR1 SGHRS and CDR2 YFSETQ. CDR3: CASSSGLAASSYNEQFF. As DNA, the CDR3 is TGCGCCAGCAGCTCGGGACTAGCGGCAAGCTCCTACAATGAGCAGTTCTTC.

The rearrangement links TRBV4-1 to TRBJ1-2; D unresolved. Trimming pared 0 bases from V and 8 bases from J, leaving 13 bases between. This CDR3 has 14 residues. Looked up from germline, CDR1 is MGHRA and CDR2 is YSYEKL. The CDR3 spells CASSQEILPGGYTF. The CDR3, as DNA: TGCGCCAGCAGCCAAGAGATTCTTCCCGGGGGCTACACCTTC.